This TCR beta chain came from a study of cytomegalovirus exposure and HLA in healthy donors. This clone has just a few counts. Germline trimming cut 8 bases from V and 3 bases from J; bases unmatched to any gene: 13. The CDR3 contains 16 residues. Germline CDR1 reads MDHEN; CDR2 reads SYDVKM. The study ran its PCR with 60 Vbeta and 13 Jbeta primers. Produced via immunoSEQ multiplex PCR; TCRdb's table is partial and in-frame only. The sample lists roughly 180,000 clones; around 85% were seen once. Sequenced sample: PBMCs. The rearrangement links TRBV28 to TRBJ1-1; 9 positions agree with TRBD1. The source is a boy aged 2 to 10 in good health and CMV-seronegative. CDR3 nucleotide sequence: TGTGCCAGCCTCGCTAATACAAACAGGGGGCACACTGAAGCTTTCTTT. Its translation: CASLANTNRGHTEAFF.